One and the same sample provided the 27 T cell receptor beta chains below, sequenced in a study of cytomegalovirus exposure and HLA in healthy donors. With 60 Vbeta and 13 Jbeta primers, the PCR was carried out. Method: immunoSEQ multiplex PCR; TCRdb's copy keeps in-frame clones and lacks some. The sample records 150,000 to 200,000 clones, roughly 84% being singletons. Material: PBMCs. The receptors were sampled from a boy aged 2-15 years in good health and CMV-seronegative.

This rearrangement joins TRBV6-5 to TRBJ2-7; TRBD2 matches at 8 bases. V dropped 5 bases and J dropped 3; count of bases not matched to a gene: 3. The CDR3 is 13 residues long. Germline V CDR1 and CDR2: MNHEY, SVGAGI. The CDR3 sequence: CASSVGTSYEQYF. CDR3 coding DNA: TGTGCCAGCAGTGTGGGGACTAGCTACGAGCAGTACTTC.

The chain recombines TRBV2 with TRBJ2-7; TRBD2 agrees at 7 bases. Per germline, CDR1 SNHLY and CDR2 FYNNEI. V gave up 4 bases and J gave up 3 bases; unmatched junction bases: 6. The CDR3 length is 14 residues. The CDR3 protein is CASSVRGVNYEQYF. CDR3 DNA sequence: TGTGCCAGCAGTGTCCGGGGGGTGAACTACGAGCAGTACTTC.

The J gene is TRBJ2-3, the V gene TRBV6-1, with 10 bases matching TRBD1. The CDR3 is made up of 15 amino acids. J was trimmed by 4 bases and V by 0 bases; bases with no gene match: 1. Germline assignment: CDR1 MNHNS and CDR2 SASEGT. CDR3 coding DNA: TGTGCCAGCAGTGAAGCGACAGGGGGCGCAGATACGCAGTATTTT. Its protein is CASSEATGGADTQYF.

The rearrangement joins TRBV7-6 to TRBJ2-6; TRBD1 might be the D (5 bases). Germline values: CDR1 SGHVS, CDR2 FNYEAQ. This CDR3 region has 16 residues. Trimming took off 4 bases at V and 0 bases at J, with 10 bases between the two ends. The CDR3 DNA is TGTGCCAGCAGCTCAGACAGTAGCTCTGGGGCCAACGTCCTGACTTTC. Translation gives CASSSDSSSGANVLTF.

The V gene is TRBV20-1, the J gene TRBJ2-7; 8 bases match TRBD1. Per germline, CDR1 DFQATT and CDR2 SNEGSKA (reference sequence). This CDR3 is built from 10 residues. V was pared by 5 bases and J by 9 bases, with 3 bases of the junction left unmatched. The CDR3 region is CSAEQGGQYF. CDR3 DNA sequence: TGCAGTGCTGAACAGGGGGGGCAGTACTTC.

A few counts support this clone. This chain connects TRBV2 to TRBJ2-7; D possibly corresponds to TRBD2 (5 bases). CDR3 length: 14 amino acids. CDR1 and CDR2 from the germline V gene are SNHLY and FYNNEI. V was shortened by 4 bases and J by 4 bases, with 14 bases between the two germline ends. The CDR3 here is CASSAGSLDYEQYF. As DNA, the CDR3 is TGTGCCAGCAGTGCGGGGTCGCTCGATTACGAGCAGTACTTC.

This rearrangement joins TRBV2 to TRBJ2-1, with 10 bases fitting TRBD1. Germline values: CDR1 SNHLY, CDR2 FYNNEI. Unmatched junction bases numbered 9, after V lost 6 bases and J lost 1 base. The CDR3 consists of 17 residues. In DNA form, the CDR3 reads TGTGCCAGCAGCGAAAGAGGACAGGGGGTTTCCTACAATGAGCAGTTCTTC. Residues: CASSERGQGVSYNEQFF.

The chain has TRBV18 and TRBJ2-5; a possible D gene is TRBD1 (6 bases). Matching the DNA end better, TRBJ2-7 makes the J call doubtful. The CDR3 loop spans 14 amino acids. Germline CDR1 is KGHSH and CDR2 is LQKENI. The CDR3 DNA follows: TGTGCCAGCTCACATCAGGGGCCCGAGGACGAGCAGTACTTC. It specifies CASSHQGPEDEQYF.

The CDR3 DNA reads TGTGCCAGCAGTAATAAACCTTTAGCATCAGAGCAGTACTTC. It specifies CASSNKPLASEQYF. The chain couples TRBV2 to TRBJ2-7; no firm D call. The CDR3 extends over 14 amino acids. In germline, CDR1 is SNHLY, CDR2 FYNNEI. V was cut by 5 bases and J by 7 bases, with 18 bases left in between.

The chain uses TRBV5-4 and TRBJ2-2; 9 bases are a match to TRBD2. V gave up 4 bases and J gave up 2 bases; unmatched junction bases: 9. Germline CDR1 and CDR2: SGHNT and YYREEE (reference sequence). CDR3 size: 17 residues. This CDR3 is CASSPSSGTSNTGELFF. In DNA form, the CDR3 reads TGTGCCAGCAGCCCCAGCTCCGGGACTAGCAACACCGGGGAGCTGTTTTTT.

The chain couples TRBV4-1 to TRBJ1-1, with D uncertain. Looked up from germline, CDR1 is MGHRA and CDR2 is YSYEKL. The CDR3 length is 12 residues. Between the trimmed V and J ends, which lost 1 base and 10 bases, there was a span of 10 bases. The CDR3: CASSQGSTRAFF. CDR3 DNA sequence: TGCGCCAGCAGCCAAGGATCGACTCGAGCTTTCTTT.

This clone showed up just once. The V call is TRBV28, the J call TRBJ2-2; a possible D gene is TRBD1 (5 bases). With 7 bases removed from V and 6 bases from J, the gap between germline ends came to 9 bases. The CDR3 consists of 12 residues. The germline V gene encodes CDR1 MDHEN and CDR2 SYDVKM. CDR3 bases: TGTGCCAGCACCGCAGGGTCCGGGGAGCTGTTTTTT. Translating it yields CASTAGSGELFF.

The chain recombines TRBV25-1 with TRBJ2-2; no reliable D call. Germline assignment: CDR1 MGHDK and CDR2 SYGVNS. CDR3 size: 13 residues. The V gene lost 6 bases and the J gene lost 3 bases, with 8 bases spanning the gap. CDR3 protein: CASSLSYTGELFF. DNA of the CDR3: TGTGCCAGCAGCCTCAGTTACACCGGGGAGCTGTTTTTT.

The chain has TRBV29-1 and TRBJ2-7; 9 nucleotides align to TRBD2. The ends lost 4 bases at V and 4 bases at J; junction bases unmatched: 5. Germline V gene sequence: CDR1 SQVTM, CDR2 ANQGSEA. The CDR3 totals 13 residues. CDR3 in amino acids: CSVVGTSRYEQYF. The CDR3 DNA follows: TGCAGCGTTGTGGGGACTAGCAGATACGAGCAGTACTTC.

This clone was detected only once. J is TRBJ2-7 and V is TRBV29-1; a possible D gene is TRBD2 (5 bases). CDR3 length: 13 amino acids. V lost 4 bases, J lost 2 bases, and 12 bases lay in between. Germline CDR1 SQVTM, CDR2 ANQGSEA. The CDR3 here is CSVATGKTYEQYF. In DNA form, the CDR3 reads TGCAGCGTTGCAACCGGGAAGACCTACGAGCAGTACTTC.

This sequence joins TRBV28 and TRBJ2-7, with no clear D. CDR1 is MDHEN, CDR2 SYDVKM, per germline. The V and J ends lost 2 bases and 3 bases respectively, with 26 bases between them. The CDR3 totals 19 residues. For the CDR3, the DNA is TGTGCCAGCAGTTTACAAACGAAGAGTAACCCAAAGCGATACTACGAGCAGTACTTC. Its protein product is CASSLQTKSNPKRYYEQYF. The full variable domain, its missing parts supplied by reference TRBV28 and TRBJ2-7, is DVKVTQSSRYLVKRTGEKVFLECVQDMDHENMFWYRQDPGLGLRLIYFSYDVKMKEKGDIPEGYSVSREKKERFSLILESASTNQTSMYLCASSLQTKSNPKRYYEQYFGPGTRLTVT.

The sample holds one count of this clone. This chain uses TRBV2 with TRBJ2-2; TRBD2 matches 10 bases. Germline CDR1 is SNHLY and CDR2 is FYNNEI. This CDR3 has 16 amino acids. Germline trimming cut 1 base from V and 3 bases from J; bases unmatched to any gene: 2. CDR3 in amino acids: CASSEVAGGDTGELFF. CDR3 sequence (DNA): TGTGCCAGCAGTGAAGTAGCGGGAGGTGACACCGGGGAGCTGTTTTTT.

The chain is built from TRBV10-3 and TRBJ1-5; possibly TRBD1 for D (5 bases). Trimming pared 2 bases from V and 7 bases from J, leaving 21 bases between. The CDR3 spans 17 residues. Germline loops: CDR1 ENHRY, CDR2 SYGVKD. DNA for the CDR3: TGTGCCATCAGTGAGCCCTACCTGGGGGGATCAATCCAGCCCCAGCATTTT. Translated, it gives CAISEPYLGGSIQPQHF.

V is TRBV12-5 and J is TRBJ1-2; D ambiguous. V lost 5 bases to trimming and J lost 4 bases, with 11 bases between them. The CDR3 is 13 residues long. Germline-derived CDR1 and CDR2 are LGHNT and FRNRAP. The CDR3 is CASGAPAAYGYTF. The CDR3 coding sequence is TGTGCTAGTGGTGCCCCGGCGGCCTATGGCTACACCTTC. The full variable domain, in which reference TRBV12-5 and TRBJ1-2 provide the parts outside the CDR3, is DARVTQTPRHKVTEMGQEVTMRCQPILGHNTVFWYRQTMMQGLELLAYFRNRAPLDDSGMPKDRFSAEMPDATLATLKIQPSEPRDSAVYFCASGAPAAYGYTFGSGTRLTVV.

This clone was observed a handful of times. The chain links TRBV30 to TRBJ1-4; the D is unclear. V lost 1 base and J 3 bases, leaving 9 bases between the germline ends. Germline V gene data show CDR1 as GTSNPN and CDR2 as SVGIG (reference sequence). CDR3 length equals 14 residues. CDR3 DNA sequence: TGTGCCTGGAGTGACAGCCCTCCTAATGAAAAACTGTTTTTT. It specifies CAWSDSPPNEKLFF. Variable domain in full (rest from reference TRBV30 and TRBJ1-4): SQTIHQWPATLVQPVGSPLSLECTVEGTSNPNLYWYRQAAGRGLQLLFYSVGIGQISSEVPQNLSASRPQDRQFILSSKKLLLSDSGFYLCAWSDSPPNEKLFFGSGTQLSVL.

V gene TRBV7-9 combines with J gene TRBJ2-7, with D possibly matching TRBD2 (6 bases). The germline gives CDR1 SEHNR, CDR2 FQNEAQ (reference sequence). V lost 5 bases and J lost 4, with 12 bases in between. The CDR3 is 13 residues long. CDR3 protein: CASSRSGLYEQYF. The CDR3 DNA is TGTGCCAGCAGCCGAAGCGGGTTATACGAGCAGTACTTC.

This chain uses TRBV4-1 with TRBJ1-4; 11 bases map to TRBD1. Germline lookup yields CDR1 MGHRA and CDR2 YSYEKL. V lost 4 bases to trimming and J lost 5 bases; unmatched junction nucleotides: 6. This CDR3 has 16 residues. The CDR3 DNA reads TGCGCCAGCAGCCGGGGACAGGGGGTTGTAAATGAAAAACTGTTTTTT. This encodes CASSRGQGVVNEKLFF.

The V gene is TRBV7-3, the J gene TRBJ2-3; 7 nucleotides match TRBD2. After removal of 3 bases from V and 2 bases from J, the junction contained 2 bases not matched to a gene. The CDR3 consists of 14 residues. CDR1 and CDR2 (germline): SGHTA, FQGTGA. DNA for the CDR3: TGTGCCAGCAGCTTGCTAGCGGACACAGATACGCAGTATTTT. Translated, it gives CASSLLADTDTQYF.

This clone was detected once. The rearrangement uses TRBV9 and TRBJ2-1; 8 positions match TRBD2. The CDR3 has 15 residues. Germline V gives CDR1 SGDLS, CDR2 YYNGEE. Unmatched junction bases numbered 8, after V lost 5 bases and J lost 4 bases. The CDR3 region has the DNA TGTGCCAGCAGAGATATAGCGGGACCTTACAATGAGCAGTTCTTC. It specifies CASRDIAGPYNEQFF.

The chain recombines TRBV5-1 with TRBJ2-5; 11 nucleotides line up with TRBD2. J gave up 2 bases and V 4 bases, and 4 bases lay outside the gene matches. The CDR3 extends over 15 amino acids. Germline CDR1 SGHRS, CDR2 YFSETQ. DNA of the CDR3: TGCGCCAGCAGCCCCGGACTAGCGGGTCAAGAGACCCAGTACTTC. As protein: CASSPGLAGQETQYF.

V is TRBV2 and J is TRBJ1-2; 9 bases agree with TRBD1. CDR3 length: 16 amino acids. The germline CDR1 and CDR2 sequences are SNHLY and FYNNEI. V lost 5 bases and J lost 6; bases outside the gene matches: 13. The CDR3 is CASSQTPTGGINGYTF. CDR3 in DNA: TGTGCCAGCAGTCAAACCCCGACAGGGGGTATAAATGGCTACACCTTC.

The V gene is TRBV4-1, the J gene TRBJ2-4; no clear D. The CDR3 is 18 residues long. V was cut by 1 base and J by 3 bases, with 19 bases left in between. Germline lookup yields CDR1 MGHRA and CDR2 YSYEKL. CDR3 residues: CASSQVLITVYGKNIQYF. The CDR3 DNA follows: TGCGCCAGCAGCCAAGTTCTGATAACTGTCTATGGCAAAAACATTCAGTACTTC.